The 14 T cell receptor beta chains given below trace back to one sample, sequenced in a study of blood T cell repertoires in COVID-19. TCRdb keeps only in-frame clones here, not all; method: immunoSEQ multiplex PCR. The sample lists 190,000 or so clones; approximately 80% were seen once. Source material: peripheral blood. All receptors come from a man aged 45 to 65 who had recovered from COVID-19.

This clone was seen more than once but under ten times. The chain employs TRBV7-2 and TRBJ1-1; 7 bases fit TRBD1. This CDR3 spans 15 amino acids. Germline loops: CDR1 SGHTA, CDR2 FQGNSA. V lost 0 bases and J lost 8; bases outside the gene matches: 9. The chain's CDR3 is CASSLAAGGTVEAFF. The CDR3, as DNA: TGTGCCAGCAGCTTAGCGGCAGGGGGGACAGTGGAAGCTTTCTTT. Full variable domain (missing parts from reference TRBV7-2 and TRBJ1-1): GAGVSQSPSNKVTEKGKDVELRCDPISGHTALYWYRQSLGQGLEFLIYFQGNSAPDKSGLPSDRFSAERTGGSVSTLTIQRTQQEDSAVYLCASSLAAGGTVEAFFGQGTRLTVV.

The rearrangement uses TRBV10-3 and TRBJ2-3; TRBD1 agrees at 7 bases. The germline V gene has CDR1 ENHRY and CDR2 SYGVKD. The CDR3 is 14 residues long. Losses at the gene ends were 4 bases for V and 0 bases for J; bases not matched to a gene: 1. Here the CDR3 reads CAISVTGSTDTQYF. CDR3 coding DNA: TGTGCCATCAGTGTGACAGGGAGCACAGATACGCAGTATTTT.

This clone was counted a few times. This rearrangement joins TRBV29-1 to TRBJ2-5, with 8 bases that match TRBD1. The CDR3 totals 15 residues. Per germline, CDR1 SQVTM and CDR2 ANQGSEA. The junction had 9 bases not matched to a gene; V was cut back by 2 bases and J by 4 bases. CDR3 nucleotide sequence: TGCAGCGTTGAAAATCCCCAGGGGGCAGGAGAGACCCAGTACTTC. As protein: CSVENPQGAGETQYF.

The DNA of the CDR3 is TGTGCCAGCAGCTTGGTTAGAGGGTCAGGGACCCAGTACTTC. Amino acid sequence: CASSLVRGSGTQYF. This chain joins TRBV7-8 and TRBJ2-5, with a tentative D call TRBD2 (5 bases). Trimming took off 3 bases at V and 7 bases at J, with 15 bases between the two ends. CDR3 size: 14 residues. Germline V CDR1 and CDR2: SGHVS, FQNEAQ.

The chain links TRBV7-9 to TRBJ2-7; TRBD1 aligns across 8 bases. The CDR3 is 13 amino acids. The ends lost 3 bases at V and 3 bases at J; junction bases unmatched: 1. The germline V gene has CDR1 SEHNR and CDR2 FQNEAQ (reference sequence). CDR3 in DNA: TGTGCCAGCAGCTTCGGGACAGGCTACGAGCAGTACTTC. Amino acids: CASSFGTGYEQYF.

The chain employs TRBV6-5 and TRBJ2-3; 9 positions agree with TRBD2. CDR1 and CDR2 from the germline V gene are MNHEY and SVGAGI. This CDR3 has 14 residues. Trimming took 7 bases from V and 2 from J; bases not matched to a gene: 4. CDR3 in amino acids: CASIGTSPTDTQYF. In nucleotides, the CDR3 is TGTGCCAGCATCGGGACTAGCCCCACAGATACGCAGTATTTT.

This clone came up a few times. This rearrangement joins TRBV7-2 to TRBJ1-2; D gene unclear. V was clipped by 5 bases and J by 5 bases, with 12 bases between them. The germline V gene encodes CDR1 SGHTA and CDR2 FQGNSA. The CDR3 consists of 13 residues. The CDR3 bases are TGTGCCAGCAGCCCTATTGCACTATATGGCTACACCTTC. Its translation is CASSPIALYGYTF.

V is TRBV27 and J is TRBJ2-3, with D possibly being TRBD1 (5 bases). V gave up 4 bases and J gave up 6 bases, with 17 bases separating them. CDR1 MNHEY and CDR2 SMNVEV come from the germline V gene (reference sequence). The CDR3 is made up of 15 amino acids. CDR3 sequence: CASSSPQGADDTQYF. The DNA of the CDR3 is TGTGCCAGCAGTTCCCCCCAAGGGGCTGACGATACGCAGTATTTT.

The chain combines TRBV11-2 with TRBJ2-5; D might be TRBD2 (6 bases). CDR1 SGHAT and CDR2 FQNNGV come from the germline V gene. V was trimmed by 3 bases and J by 1 base, leaving 6 bases between them. The CDR3 extends over 13 amino acids. The CDR3 DNA sequence: TGTGCCAGCAGCTTTAGCGGCCAAGAGACCCAGTACTTC. As protein: CASSFSGQETQYF.

The rearrangement links TRBV6-6 to TRBJ1-2, with 9 bases fitting TRBD1. The trim removed 2 bases at V and 8 bases at J, leaving 6 bases unmatched. Per germline, CDR1 MNHNY and CDR2 SVGAGI (reference sequence). The CDR3 length is 14 residues. CDR3 protein: CASSYKGQGRGYTF. CDR3 DNA: TGTGCCAGCAGTTACAAAGGACAGGGGCGCGGCTACACCTTC.

V gene TRBV19 combines with J gene TRBJ2-7, with D hard to call. Per germline, CDR1 LNHDA and CDR2 SQIVND (reference sequence). The ends were cut back, 6 bases at V and 2 bases at J, with 8 bases in the middle. The CDR3 has 12 residues. In DNA form, the CDR3 reads TGTGCCAGTAGGGGCATAACCTACGAGCAGTACTTC. It encodes CASRGITYEQYF.

This clone was seen a few times. The rearrangement links TRBV27 to TRBJ2-7; TRBD1 matches at 7 bases. In germline, CDR1 is MNHEY, CDR2 SMNVEV (reference sequence). After removal of 6 bases from V and 3 bases from J, the junction contained 14 bases not matched to a gene. The CDR3 runs 16 residues. CDR3 residues: CASRLKTGVGFYEQYF. The CDR3 nucleotides are TGTGCCAGCAGGCTGAAAACAGGGGTTGGGTTCTACGAGCAGTACTTC.

The chain couples TRBV5-1 to TRBJ2-2; D unresolved. The CDR3 loop spans 14 amino acids. The V end was cut by 0 bases, the J end by 4 bases, with 7 bases between. Germline CDR1 SGHRS, CDR2 YFSETQ. The CDR3 reads CASSLVTVTGELFF. CDR3 nucleotides: TGCGCCAGCAGCTTGGTTACAGTCACCGGGGAGCTGTTTTTT.

The chain joins TRBV6-6 to TRBJ1-1; D uncertain. The CDR3 runs to 13 residues. Germline CDR1 is MNHNY and CDR2 is SVGAGI (reference sequence). V lost 2 bases and J 7 bases, leaving 11 bases between the germline ends. CDR3 sequence reads: CASSYTTIGEAFF. In DNA form, the CDR3 reads TGTGCCAGCAGTTACACTACTATCGGTGAAGCTTTCTTT.